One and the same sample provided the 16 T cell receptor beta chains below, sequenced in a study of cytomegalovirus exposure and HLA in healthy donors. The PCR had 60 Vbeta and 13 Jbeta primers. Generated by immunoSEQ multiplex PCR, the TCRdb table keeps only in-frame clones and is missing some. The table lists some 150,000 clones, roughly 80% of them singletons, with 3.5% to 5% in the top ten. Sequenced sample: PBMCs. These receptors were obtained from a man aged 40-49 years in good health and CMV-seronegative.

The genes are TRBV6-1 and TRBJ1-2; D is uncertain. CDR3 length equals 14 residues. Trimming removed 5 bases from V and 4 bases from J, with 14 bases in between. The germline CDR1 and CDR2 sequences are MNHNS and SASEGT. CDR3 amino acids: CASSSPAGGYGYTF. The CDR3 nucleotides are TGTGCCAGCAGTAGCCCGGCGGGAGGCTATGGCTACACCTTC.

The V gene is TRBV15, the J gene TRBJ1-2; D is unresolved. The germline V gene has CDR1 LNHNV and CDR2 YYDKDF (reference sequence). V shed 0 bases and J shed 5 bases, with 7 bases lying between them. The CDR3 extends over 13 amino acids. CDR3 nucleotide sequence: TGTGCCACCAGCAGAGAATATCTATATGGCTACACCTTC. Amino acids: CATSREYLYGYTF. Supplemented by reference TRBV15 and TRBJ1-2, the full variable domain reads DAMVIQNPRYQVTQFGKPVTLSCSQTLNHNVMYWYQQKSSQAPKLLFHYYDKDFNNEADTPDNFQSRRPNTSFCFLDIRSPGLGDTAMYLCATSREYLYGYTFGSGTRLTVV.

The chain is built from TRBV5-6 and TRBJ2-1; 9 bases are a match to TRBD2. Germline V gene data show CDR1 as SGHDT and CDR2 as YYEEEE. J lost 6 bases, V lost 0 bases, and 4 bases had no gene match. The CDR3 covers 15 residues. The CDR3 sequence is CASSLDSSGVNEQFF. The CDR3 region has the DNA TGTGCCAGCAGCTTGGATTCTAGCGGGGTCAATGAGCAGTTCTTC.

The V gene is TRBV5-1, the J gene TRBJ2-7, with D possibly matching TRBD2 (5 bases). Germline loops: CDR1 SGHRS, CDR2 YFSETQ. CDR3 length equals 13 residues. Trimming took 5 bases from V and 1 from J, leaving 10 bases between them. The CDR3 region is CASRGVASYEQYF. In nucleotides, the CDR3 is TGCGCCAGCAGGGGTGTAGCGTCCTACGAGCAGTACTTC. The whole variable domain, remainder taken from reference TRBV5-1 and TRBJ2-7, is KAGVTQTPRYLIKTRGQQVTLSCSPISGHRSVSWYQQTPGQGLQFLFEYFSETQRNKGNFPGRFSGRQFSNSRSEMNVSTLELGDSALYLCASRGVASYEQYFGPGTRLTVT.

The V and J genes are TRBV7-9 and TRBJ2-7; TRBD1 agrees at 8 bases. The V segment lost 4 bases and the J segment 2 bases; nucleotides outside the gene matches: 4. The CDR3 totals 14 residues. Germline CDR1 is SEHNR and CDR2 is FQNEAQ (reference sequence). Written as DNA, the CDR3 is TGTGCCAGCAGCTCCCGGGACAGGACCTACGAGCAGTACTTC. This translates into CASSSRDRTYEQYF.

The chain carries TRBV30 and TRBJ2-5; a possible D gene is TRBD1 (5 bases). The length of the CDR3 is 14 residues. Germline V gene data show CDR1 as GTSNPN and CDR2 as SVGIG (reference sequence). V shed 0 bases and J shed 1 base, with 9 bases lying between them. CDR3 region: CAWSVWGPQETQYF. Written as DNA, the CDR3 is TGTGCCTGGAGTGTCTGGGGCCCCCAAGAGACCCAGTACTTC.

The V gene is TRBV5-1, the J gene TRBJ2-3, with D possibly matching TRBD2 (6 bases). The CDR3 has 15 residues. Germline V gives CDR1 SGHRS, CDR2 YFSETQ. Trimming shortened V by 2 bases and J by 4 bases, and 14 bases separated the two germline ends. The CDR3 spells CASSFRGMGADTQYF. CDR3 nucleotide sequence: TGCGCCAGCAGCTTTCGCGGGATGGGGGCAGATACGCAGTATTTT. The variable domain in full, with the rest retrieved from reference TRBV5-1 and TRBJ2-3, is KAGVTQTPRYLIKTRGQQVTLSCSPISGHRSVSWYQQTPGQGLQFLFEYFSETQRNKGNFPGRFSGRQFSNSRSEMNVSTLELGDSALYLCASSFRGMGADTQYFGPGTRLTVL.

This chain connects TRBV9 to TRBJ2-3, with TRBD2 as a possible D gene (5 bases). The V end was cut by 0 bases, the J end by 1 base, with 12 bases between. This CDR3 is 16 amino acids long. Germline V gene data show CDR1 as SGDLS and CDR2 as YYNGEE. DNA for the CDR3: TGTGCCAGCAGCGTAGGGACTCCCTCGCGCACAGATACGCAGTATTTT. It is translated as CASSVGTPSRTDTQYF.

CDR3 DNA sequence: TGTGCCAGCAGTCCACAGGGGTGGAATGAGCAGTTCTTC. Translating it yields CASSPQGWNEQFF. V is TRBV6-6 and J is TRBJ2-1; 7 bases align to TRBD1. Unmatched junction bases numbered 5, after V lost 5 bases and J lost 7 bases. The CDR3 extends over 13 amino acids. The V gene's germline CDR1 is MNHNY and CDR2 SVGAGI (reference sequence).

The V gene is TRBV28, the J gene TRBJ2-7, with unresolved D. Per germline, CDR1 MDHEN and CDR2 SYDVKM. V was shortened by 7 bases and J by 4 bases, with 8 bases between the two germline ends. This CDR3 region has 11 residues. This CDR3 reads CASTTDYEQYF. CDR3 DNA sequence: TGTGCCAGCACCACAGATTACGAGCAGTACTTC.

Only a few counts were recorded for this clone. The CDR3 DNA is TGTGCCAGCAGATCATTCAACCGGGACAGGATATACGAGCAGTACTTC. Its translation: CASRSFNRDRIYEQYF. The rearrangement links TRBV27 to TRBJ2-7, with 8 bases matching TRBD1. The germline V gene encodes CDR1 MNHEY and CDR2 SMNVEV (reference sequence). The CDR3 consists of 16 residues. V shed 6 bases, J shed 4 bases, and the junction held 14 bases outside the gene matches.

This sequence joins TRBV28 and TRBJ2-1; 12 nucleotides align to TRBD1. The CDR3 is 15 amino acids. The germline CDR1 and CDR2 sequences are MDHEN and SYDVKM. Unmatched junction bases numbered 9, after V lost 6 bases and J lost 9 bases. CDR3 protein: CASRTGTGGKAEQFF. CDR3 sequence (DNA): TGTGCCAGCAGGACCGGGACAGGGGGCAAGGCTGAGCAGTTCTTC.

In nucleotides, the CDR3 is TGTGCCAGCACCCTGATTGGGGACTCTGCCGGCTACACCTTC. Protein sequence: CASTLIGDSAGYTF. The V call is TRBV5-6, the J call TRBJ1-2, with D possibly matching TRBD1 (5 bases). V shed 6 bases and J shed 8 bases, with 20 bases lying between them. Germline CDR1 and CDR2: SGHDT and YYEEEE. The CDR3 contains 14 residues.

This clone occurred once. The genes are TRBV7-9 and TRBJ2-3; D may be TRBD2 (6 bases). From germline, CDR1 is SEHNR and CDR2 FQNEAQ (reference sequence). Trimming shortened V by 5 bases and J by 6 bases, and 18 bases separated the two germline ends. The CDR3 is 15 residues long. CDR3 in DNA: TGTGCCAGCAGCCCCAAGCTAAGACTAGGGGATACGCAGTATTTT. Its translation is CASSPKLRLGDTQYF.

CDR3 sequence (DNA): TGTGCCAGCAGCGGCACTAGCGGGGGGGCCGGATCCTACAATGAGCAGTTCTTC. Protein sequence: CASSGTSGGAGSYNEQFF. J is TRBJ2-1 and V is TRBV7-9; TRBD2 matches at 13 bases. Trimming removed 5 bases from V and 1 base from J; junction bases left unmatched: 8. Germline values: CDR1 SEHNR, CDR2 FQNEAQ (reference sequence). CDR3 length: 18 amino acids.

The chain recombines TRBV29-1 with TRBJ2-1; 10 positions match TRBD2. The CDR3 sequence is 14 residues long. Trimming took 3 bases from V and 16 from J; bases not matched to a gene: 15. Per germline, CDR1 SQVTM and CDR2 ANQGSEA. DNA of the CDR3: TGCAGCGTTGAGACTCGGCTAGCGGGGGCCCCACCCTTCTTC. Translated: CSVETRLAGAPPFF.